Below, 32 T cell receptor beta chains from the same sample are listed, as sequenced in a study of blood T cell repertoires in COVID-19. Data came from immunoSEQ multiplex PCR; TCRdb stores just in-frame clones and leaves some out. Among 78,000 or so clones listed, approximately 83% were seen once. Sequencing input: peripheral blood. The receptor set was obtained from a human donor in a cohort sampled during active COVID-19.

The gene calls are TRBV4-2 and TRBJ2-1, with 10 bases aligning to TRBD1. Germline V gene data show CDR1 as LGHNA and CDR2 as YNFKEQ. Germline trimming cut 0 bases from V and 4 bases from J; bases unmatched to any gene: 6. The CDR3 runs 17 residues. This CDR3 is CASSQDTGTGVYNEQFF. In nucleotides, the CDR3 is TGTGCCAGCAGCCAAGATACTGGGACAGGGGTGTACAATGAGCAGTTCTTC.

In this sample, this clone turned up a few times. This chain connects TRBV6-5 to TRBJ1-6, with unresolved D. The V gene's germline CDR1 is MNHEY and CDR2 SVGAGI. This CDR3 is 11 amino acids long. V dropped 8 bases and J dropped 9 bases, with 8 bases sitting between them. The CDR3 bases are TGTGCCAGCTCGACTGGTTCACCCCTCCACTTT. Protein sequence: CASSTGSPLHF.

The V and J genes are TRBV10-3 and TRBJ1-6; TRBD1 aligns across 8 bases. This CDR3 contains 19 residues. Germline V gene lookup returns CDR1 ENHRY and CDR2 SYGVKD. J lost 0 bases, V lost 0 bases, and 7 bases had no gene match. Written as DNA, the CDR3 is TGTGCCATCAGTGAGTCGAGGGGGACAGGCGACTCCTATAATTCACCCCTCCACTTT. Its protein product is CAISESRGTGDSYNSPLHF.

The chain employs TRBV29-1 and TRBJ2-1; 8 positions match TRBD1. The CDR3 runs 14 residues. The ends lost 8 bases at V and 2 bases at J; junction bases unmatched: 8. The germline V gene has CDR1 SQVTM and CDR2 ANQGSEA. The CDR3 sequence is CSTDQGAPYNEQFF. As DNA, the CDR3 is TGCAGCACCGACCAGGGGGCCCCCTACAATGAGCAGTTCTTC.

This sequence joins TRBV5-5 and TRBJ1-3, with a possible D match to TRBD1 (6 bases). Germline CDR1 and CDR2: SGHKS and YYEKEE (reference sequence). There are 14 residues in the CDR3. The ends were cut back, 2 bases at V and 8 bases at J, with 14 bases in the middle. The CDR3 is CASSLRDIGDTIYF. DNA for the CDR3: TGTGCCAGCAGCTTACGGGACATAGGTGACACCATATATTTT.

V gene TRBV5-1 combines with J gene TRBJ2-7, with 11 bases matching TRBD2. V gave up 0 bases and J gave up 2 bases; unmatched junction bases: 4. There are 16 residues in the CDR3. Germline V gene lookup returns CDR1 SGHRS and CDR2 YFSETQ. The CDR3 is CASSLALAGGAYEQYF. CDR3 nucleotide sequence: TGCGCCAGCAGCTTGGCTCTAGCGGGAGGAGCCTACGAGCAGTACTTC.

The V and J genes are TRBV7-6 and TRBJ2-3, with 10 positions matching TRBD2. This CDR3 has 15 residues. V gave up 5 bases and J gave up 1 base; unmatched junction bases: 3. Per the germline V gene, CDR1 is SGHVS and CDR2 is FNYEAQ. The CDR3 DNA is TGTGCCAGCAGCATAGGACTAGCGGGCACAGATACGCAGTATTTT. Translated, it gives CASSIGLAGTDTQYF. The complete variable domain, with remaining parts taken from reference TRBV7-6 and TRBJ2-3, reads GAGVSQSPRYKVTKRGQDVALRCDPISGHVSLYWYRQALGQGPEFLTYFNYEAQQDKSGLPNDRFSAERPEGSISTLTIQRTEQRDSAMYRCASSIGLAGTDTQYFGPGTRLTVL.

The CDR3 nucleotides are TGTGCCGCCTCTCGCCCCACTAGCGGGGACCGATATGAGCAGTTCTTC. It translates to CAASRPTSGDRYEQFF. V is TRBV10-3 and J is TRBJ2-1; the match to TRBD2 covers 10 bases. V gave up 11 bases and J gave up 8 bases; unmatched junction bases: 18. The CDR3 contains 16 residues. Germline values: CDR1 ENHRY, CDR2 SYGVKD.

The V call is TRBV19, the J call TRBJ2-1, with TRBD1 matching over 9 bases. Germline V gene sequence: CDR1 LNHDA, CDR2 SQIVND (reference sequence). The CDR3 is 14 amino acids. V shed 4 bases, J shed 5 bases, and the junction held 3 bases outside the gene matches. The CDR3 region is CASSTRDRDNEQFF. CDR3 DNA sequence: TGTGCCAGTAGTACCCGGGACAGGGACAATGAGCAGTTCTTC.

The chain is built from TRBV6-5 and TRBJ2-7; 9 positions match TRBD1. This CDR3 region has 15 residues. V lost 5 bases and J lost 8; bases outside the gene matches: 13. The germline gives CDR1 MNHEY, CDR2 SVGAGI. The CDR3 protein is CASSNPGTGFRKQYF. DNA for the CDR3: TGTGCCAGCAGTAACCCCGGGACAGGGTTTCGCAAGCAGTACTTC.

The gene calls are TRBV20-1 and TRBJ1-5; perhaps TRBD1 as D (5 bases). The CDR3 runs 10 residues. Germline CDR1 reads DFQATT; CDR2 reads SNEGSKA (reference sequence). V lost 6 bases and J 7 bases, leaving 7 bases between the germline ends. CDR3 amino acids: CSAGEQPQHF. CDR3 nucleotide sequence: TGCAGTGCAGGGGAACAGCCCCAGCATTTT.

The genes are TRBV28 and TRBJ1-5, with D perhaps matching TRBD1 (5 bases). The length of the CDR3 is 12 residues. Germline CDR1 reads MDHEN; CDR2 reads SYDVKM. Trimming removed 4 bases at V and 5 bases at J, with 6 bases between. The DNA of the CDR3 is TGTGCCAGCAGTTGGGGGGATCAGCCCCAGCATTTT. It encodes CASSWGDQPQHF.

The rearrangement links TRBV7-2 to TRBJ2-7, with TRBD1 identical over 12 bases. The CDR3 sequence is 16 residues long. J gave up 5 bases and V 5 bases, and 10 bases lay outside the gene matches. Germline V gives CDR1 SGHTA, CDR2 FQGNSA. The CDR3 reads CASSRRRGTGGNEQYF. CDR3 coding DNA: TGTGCCAGCAGCCGGCGTCGCGGGACAGGGGGCAACGAGCAGTACTTC.

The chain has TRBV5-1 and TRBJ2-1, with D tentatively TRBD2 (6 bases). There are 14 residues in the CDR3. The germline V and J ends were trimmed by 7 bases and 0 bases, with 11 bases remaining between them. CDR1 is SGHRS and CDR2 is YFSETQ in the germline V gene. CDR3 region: CASGGESSYNEQFF. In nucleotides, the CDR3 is TGCGCCAGCGGAGGGGAGAGCTCCTACAATGAGCAGTTCTTC.

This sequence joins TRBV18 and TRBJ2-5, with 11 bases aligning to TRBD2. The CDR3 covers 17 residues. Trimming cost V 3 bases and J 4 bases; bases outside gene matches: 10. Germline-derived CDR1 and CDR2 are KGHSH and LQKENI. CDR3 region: CASSPLITSGGVETQYF. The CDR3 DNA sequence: TGTGCCAGCTCACCCCTTATAACTAGCGGGGGCGTAGAGACCCAGTACTTC.

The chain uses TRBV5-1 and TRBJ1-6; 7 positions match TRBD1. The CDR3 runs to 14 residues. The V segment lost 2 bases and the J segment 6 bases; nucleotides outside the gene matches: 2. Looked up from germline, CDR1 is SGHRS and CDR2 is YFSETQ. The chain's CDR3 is CASSFGTANSPLHF. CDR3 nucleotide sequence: TGCGCCAGCAGCTTCGGGACAGCTAATTCACCCCTCCACTTT.

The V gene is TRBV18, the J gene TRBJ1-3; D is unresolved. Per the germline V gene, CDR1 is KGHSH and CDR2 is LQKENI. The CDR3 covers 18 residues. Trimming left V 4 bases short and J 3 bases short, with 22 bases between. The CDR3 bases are TGTGCCAGCTCACGCGAAGCGTCCCGGCCCAGTTATGGAAACACCATATATTTT. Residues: CASSREASRPSYGNTIYF.

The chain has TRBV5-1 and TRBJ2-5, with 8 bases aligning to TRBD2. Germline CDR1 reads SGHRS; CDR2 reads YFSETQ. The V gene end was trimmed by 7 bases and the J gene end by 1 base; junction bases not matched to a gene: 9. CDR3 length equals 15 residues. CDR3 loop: CASHTGGGFQETQYF. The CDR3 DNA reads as TGCGCCAGCCACACGGGAGGGGGTTTCCAAGAGACCCAGTACTTC.

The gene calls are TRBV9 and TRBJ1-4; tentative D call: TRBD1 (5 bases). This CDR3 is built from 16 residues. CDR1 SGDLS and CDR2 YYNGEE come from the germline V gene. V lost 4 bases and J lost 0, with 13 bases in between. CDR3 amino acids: CASSPTALATNEKLFF. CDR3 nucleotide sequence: TGTGCCAGCAGCCCGACAGCTCTGGCAACTAATGAAAAACTGTTTTTT.

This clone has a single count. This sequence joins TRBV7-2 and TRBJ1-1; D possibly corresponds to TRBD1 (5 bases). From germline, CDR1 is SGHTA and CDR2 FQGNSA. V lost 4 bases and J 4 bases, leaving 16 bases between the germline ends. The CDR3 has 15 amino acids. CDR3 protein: CASSSQSGQGTEAFF. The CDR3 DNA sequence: TGTGCCAGCAGCTCCCAATCCGGGCAGGGCACTGAAGCTTTCTTT. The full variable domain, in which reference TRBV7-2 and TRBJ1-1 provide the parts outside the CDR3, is GAGVSQSPSNKVTEKGKDVELRCDPISGHTALYWYRQSLGQGLEFLIYFQGNSAPDKSGLPSDRFSAERTGGSVSTLTIQRTQQEDSAVYLCASSSQSGQGTEAFFGQGTRLTVV.

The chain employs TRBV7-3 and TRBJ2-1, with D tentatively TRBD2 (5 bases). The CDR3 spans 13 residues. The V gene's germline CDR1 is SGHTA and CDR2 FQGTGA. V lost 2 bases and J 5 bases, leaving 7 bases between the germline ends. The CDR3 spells CASSLSGNNEQFF. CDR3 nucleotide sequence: TGTGCCAGCAGCTTATCGGGGAACAATGAGCAGTTCTTC.

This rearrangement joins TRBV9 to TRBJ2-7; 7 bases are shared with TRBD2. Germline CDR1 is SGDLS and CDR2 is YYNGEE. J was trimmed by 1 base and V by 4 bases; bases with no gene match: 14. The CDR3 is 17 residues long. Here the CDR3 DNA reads TGTGCCAGCAGCCCCCGGGGAGGGGTGGGTTGGTCCTACGAGCAGTACTTC. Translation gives CASSPRGGVGWSYEQYF.

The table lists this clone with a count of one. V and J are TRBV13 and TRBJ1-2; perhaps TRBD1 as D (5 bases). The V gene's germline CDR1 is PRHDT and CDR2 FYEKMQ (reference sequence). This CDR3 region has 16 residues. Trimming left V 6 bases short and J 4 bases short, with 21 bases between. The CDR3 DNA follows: TGTGCCAGCAGAACCCCGCGGAGGGGAATGGGCTATGGCTACACCTTC. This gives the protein CASRTPRRGMGYGYTF.

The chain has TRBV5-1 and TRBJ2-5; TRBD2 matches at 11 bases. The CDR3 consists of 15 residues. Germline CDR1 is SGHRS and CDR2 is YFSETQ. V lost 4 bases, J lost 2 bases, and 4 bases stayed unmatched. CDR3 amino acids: CASSVGTSGQETQYF. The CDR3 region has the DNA TGCGCCAGCAGCGTAGGGACTAGCGGACAAGAGACCCAGTACTTC. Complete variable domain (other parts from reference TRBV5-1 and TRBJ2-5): KAGVTQTPRYLIKTRGQQVTLSCSPISGHRSVSWYQQTPGQGLQFLFEYFSETQRNKGNFPGRFSGRQFSNSRSEMNVSTLELGDSALYLCASSVGTSGQETQYFGPGTRLLVL.

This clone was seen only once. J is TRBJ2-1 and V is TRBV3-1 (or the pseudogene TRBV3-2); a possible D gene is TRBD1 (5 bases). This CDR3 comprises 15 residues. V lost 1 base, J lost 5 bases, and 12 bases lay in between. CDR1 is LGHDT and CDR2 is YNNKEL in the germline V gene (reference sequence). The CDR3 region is CASSQGGQGHNEQFF. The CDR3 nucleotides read TGTGCCAGCAGCCAAGGGGGTCAGGGTCACAATGAGCAGTTCTTC.

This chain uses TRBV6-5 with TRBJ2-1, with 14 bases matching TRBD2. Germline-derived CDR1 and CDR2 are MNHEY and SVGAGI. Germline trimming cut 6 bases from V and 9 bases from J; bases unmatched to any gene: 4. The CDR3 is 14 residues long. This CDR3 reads CASRGTSGRSEQFF. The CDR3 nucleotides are TGTGCCAGCAGGGGGACTAGCGGGAGAAGTGAGCAGTTCTTC.

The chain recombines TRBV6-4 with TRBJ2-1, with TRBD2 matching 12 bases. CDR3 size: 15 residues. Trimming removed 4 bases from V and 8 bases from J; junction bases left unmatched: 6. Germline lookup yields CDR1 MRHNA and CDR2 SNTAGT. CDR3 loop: CASSASGGAHHEQFF. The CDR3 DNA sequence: TGTGCCAGCAGTGCTAGCGGGGGGGCACACCATGAGCAGTTCTTC.

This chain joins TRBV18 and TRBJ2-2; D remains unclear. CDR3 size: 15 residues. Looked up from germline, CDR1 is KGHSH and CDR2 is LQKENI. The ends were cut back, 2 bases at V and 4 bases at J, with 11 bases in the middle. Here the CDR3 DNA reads TGTGCCAGCTCACCAATTCTACAGAGCACCGGGGAGCTGTTTTTT. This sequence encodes CASSPILQSTGELFF.

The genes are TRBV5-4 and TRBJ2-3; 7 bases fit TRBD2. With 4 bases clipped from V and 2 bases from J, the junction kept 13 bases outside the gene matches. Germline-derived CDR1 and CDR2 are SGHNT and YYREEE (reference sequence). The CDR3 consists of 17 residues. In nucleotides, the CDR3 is TGTGCCAGCAGCCCTCGAAGTCCGGGGGGTTACACAGATACGCAGTATTTT. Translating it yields CASSPRSPGGYTDTQYF.

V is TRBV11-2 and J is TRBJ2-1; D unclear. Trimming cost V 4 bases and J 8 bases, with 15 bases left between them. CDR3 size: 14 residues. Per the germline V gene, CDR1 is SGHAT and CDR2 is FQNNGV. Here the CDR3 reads CASSSRLVIDEQFF. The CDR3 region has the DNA TGTGCCAGCAGCTCCCGGTTGGTTATCGATGAGCAGTTCTTC. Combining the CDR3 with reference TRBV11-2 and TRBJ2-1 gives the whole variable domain EAGVAQSPRYKIIEKRQSVAFWCNPISGHATLYWYQQILGQGPKLLIQFQNNGVVDDSQLPKDRFSAERLKGVDSTLKIQPAKLEDSAVYLCASSSRLVIDEQFFGPGTRLTVL.

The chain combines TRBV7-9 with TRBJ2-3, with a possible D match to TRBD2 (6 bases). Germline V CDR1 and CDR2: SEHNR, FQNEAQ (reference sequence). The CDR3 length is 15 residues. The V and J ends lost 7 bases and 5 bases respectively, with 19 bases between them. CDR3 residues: CASTPLGSGLDTQYF. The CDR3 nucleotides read TGTGCCAGCACCCCGTTGGGTAGCGGCCTAGATACGCAGTATTTT.

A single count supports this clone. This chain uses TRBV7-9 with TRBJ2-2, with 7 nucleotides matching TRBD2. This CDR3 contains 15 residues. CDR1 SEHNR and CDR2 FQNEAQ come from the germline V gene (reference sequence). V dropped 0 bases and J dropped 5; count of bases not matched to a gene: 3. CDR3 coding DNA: TGTGCCAGCAGCTTAGCGGGAGGGCGGACCGGGGAGCTGTTTTTT. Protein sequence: CASSLAGGRTGELFF.